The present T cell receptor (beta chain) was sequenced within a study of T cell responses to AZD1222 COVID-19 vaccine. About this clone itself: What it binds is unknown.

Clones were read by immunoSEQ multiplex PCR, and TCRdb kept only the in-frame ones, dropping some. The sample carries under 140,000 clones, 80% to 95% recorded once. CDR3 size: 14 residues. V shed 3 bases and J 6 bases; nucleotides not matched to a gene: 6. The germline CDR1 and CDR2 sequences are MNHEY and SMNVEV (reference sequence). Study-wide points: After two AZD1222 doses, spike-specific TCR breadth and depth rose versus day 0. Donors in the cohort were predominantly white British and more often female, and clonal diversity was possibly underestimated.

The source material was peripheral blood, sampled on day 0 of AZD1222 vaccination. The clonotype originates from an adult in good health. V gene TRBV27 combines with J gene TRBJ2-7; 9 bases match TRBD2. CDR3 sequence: CASSFLAGGLEQYF. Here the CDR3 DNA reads TGTGCCAGCAGTTTCCTGGCGGGGGGGCTCGAGCAGTACTTC.